This T cell receptor beta chain derives from a study of Ad26.COV2.S vaccination and SARS-CoV-2 variants. About the study: Sample donor was a member of the COV1001 Ad26.COV2.S trial arm. The study gave Ad26.COV2.S intramuscularly, once or twice 56 days apart.

The sample's treatment: roughly 18 received Ad26.COV2.S at low or high dose, single or two shots; roughly five received placebo; per-sample allocation not given. The study sampled participants on day 63 after the first vaccine or placebo injection. On this clone itself: Its antigen is not identified.

TCRdb's table, derived via immunoSEQ multiplex PCR, lists solely in-frame clones and lacks some. The sample yields fewer than 500,000 clones, 90% seen once. Study-wide findings and caveats: Relative to placebo recipients, vaccine recipients exhibited elevated spike-specific TCR breadth. Participants given vaccine showed non-spike TCR breadth similar to that of placebo recipients.

This CDR3 region has 17 residues. Germline-derived CDR1 and CDR2 are SGHAT and FQNNGV. Trimming at V came to 4 bases and at J to 2 bases, leaving 5 bases not matched to a gene. This receptor was taken from a person between 18 and 65 years old who received the Ad26.COV2.S COVID-19 vaccine or a placebo. The sequencing used peripheral blood, collected in a trial of Ad26.COV2.S vaccine versus placebo. This chain joins TRBV11-2 and TRBJ2-3, with 14 nucleotides matching TRBD2. Written as DNA, the CDR3 is TGTGCCAGCAGCTGGGGGACTAGCGGGGGCTTCACAGATACGCAGTATTTT. Its translation: CASSWGTSGGFTDTQYF.